These 5 T cell receptor beta chains came from one sample sequenced in a study of cytomegalovirus exposure and HLA in healthy donors. Both 60 Vbeta primers and 13 Jbeta primers went into the PCR. Here immunoSEQ multiplex PCR was the method, and the copy in TCRdb shows in-frame clones only, minus some. In the table there are some 200,000 clones, about 80% of which are singletons. Specimen: PBMCs. These receptors came from a girl aged 5-17 years in good health and CMV-seronegative.

The chain joins TRBV10-3 to TRBJ1-5; no clear D gene. V was pared by 0 bases and J by 2 bases, with 17 bases between. CDR3 length: 18 amino acids. The germline V gene encodes CDR1 ENHRY and CDR2 SYGVKD. CDR3 in DNA: TGTGCCATCAGTGAGTCAAATCATGCGTCGAGGGGCAATCAGCCCCAGCATTTT. Residues: CAISESNHASRGNQPQHF.

This chain uses TRBV28 with TRBJ2-5, with 11 bases that match TRBD2. Germline V gives CDR1 MDHEN, CDR2 SYDVKM. J was trimmed by 7 bases and V by 1 base; bases with no gene match: 5. This CDR3 contains 15 residues. CDR3 loop: CASSLSLAGGGTQYF. CDR3 bases: TGTGCCAGCAGTTTATCCCTAGCGGGGGGCGGGACCCAGTACTTC.

V usage is TRBV29-1 and J usage is TRBJ1-1, with D possibly being TRBD1 (6 bases). Trimming shortened V by 1 base and J by 9 bases, and 12 bases separated the two germline ends. Germline CDR1 SQVTM, CDR2 ANQGSEA. This CDR3 is 12 amino acids long. CDR3 nucleotides: TGCAGCGTTGAAGCGGCAGGGGAAAAAGCTTTCTTT. This translates into CSVEAAGEKAFF.

The chain joins TRBV30 to TRBJ1-2; D not certain. Between the trimmed V and J ends, which lost 3 bases and 8 bases, there was a span of 13 bases. There are 12 residues in the CDR3. Germline loops: CDR1 GTSNPN, CDR2 SVGIG (reference sequence). CDR3 DNA sequence: TGTGCCTGGAGCAGAGGTGGGGAGGGCTACACCTTC. Protein: CAWSRGGEGYTF.

This clone was counted between two and nine times. The chain is built from TRBV12-5 and TRBJ2-7; no firm D call. The germline gives CDR1 LGHNT, CDR2 FRNRAP. The CDR3 covers 13 residues. V lost 5 bases and J 4 bases, leaving 12 bases between the germline ends. The CDR3 spells CASGPANSYEQYF. DNA of the CDR3: TGTGCTAGTGGTCCCGCTAACTCGTACGAGCAGTACTTC. Looking up the rest from reference TRBV12-5 and TRBJ2-7 gives the full variable domain: DARVTQTPRHKVTEMGQEVTMRCQPILGHNTVFWYRQTMMQGLELLAYFRNRAPLDDSGMPKDRFSAEMPDATLATLKIQPSEPRDSAVYFCASGPANSYEQYFGPGTRLTVT.